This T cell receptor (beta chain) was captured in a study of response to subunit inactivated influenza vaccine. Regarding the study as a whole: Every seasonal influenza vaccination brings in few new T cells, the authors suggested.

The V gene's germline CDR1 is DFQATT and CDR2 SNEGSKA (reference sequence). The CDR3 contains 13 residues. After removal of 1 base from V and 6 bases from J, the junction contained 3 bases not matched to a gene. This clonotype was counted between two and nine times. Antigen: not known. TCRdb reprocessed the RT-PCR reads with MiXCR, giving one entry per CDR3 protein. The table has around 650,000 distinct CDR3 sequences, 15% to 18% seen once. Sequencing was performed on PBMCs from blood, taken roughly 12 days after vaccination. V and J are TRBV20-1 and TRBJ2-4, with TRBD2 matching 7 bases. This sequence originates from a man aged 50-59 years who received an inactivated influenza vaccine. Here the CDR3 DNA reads TGCAGTGCTAGAGCAGTAGCGGGAAACATTCAGTACTTC. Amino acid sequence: CSARAVAGNIQYF.